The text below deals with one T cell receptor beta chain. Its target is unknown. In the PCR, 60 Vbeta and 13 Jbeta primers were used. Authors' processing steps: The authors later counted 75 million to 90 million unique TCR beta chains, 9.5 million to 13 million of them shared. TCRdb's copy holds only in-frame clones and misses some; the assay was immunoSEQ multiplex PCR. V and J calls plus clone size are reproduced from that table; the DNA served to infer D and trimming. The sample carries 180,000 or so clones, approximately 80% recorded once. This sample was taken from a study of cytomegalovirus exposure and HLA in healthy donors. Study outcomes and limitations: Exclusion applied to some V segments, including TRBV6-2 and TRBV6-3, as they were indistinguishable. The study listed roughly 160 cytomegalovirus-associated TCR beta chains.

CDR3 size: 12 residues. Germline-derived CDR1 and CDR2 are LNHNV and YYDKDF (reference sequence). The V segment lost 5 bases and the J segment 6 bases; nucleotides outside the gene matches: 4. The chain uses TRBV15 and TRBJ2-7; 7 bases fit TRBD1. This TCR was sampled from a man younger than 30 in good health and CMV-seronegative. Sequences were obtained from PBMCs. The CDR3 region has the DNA TGTGCCACCAGCCAGACAGGGAGCGAGCAGTACTTC. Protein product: CATSQTGSEQYF.